This T cell receptor beta chain derives from a study of high-grade serous ovarian cancer treatment subgroups. In the study overall: On average, approximately 15,000 reads and 7,000 to 8,500 unique TCR beta rearrangements were obtained per sample.

Comment on this clone: The antigen is not known.

Broader study findings: Spatial context was lost because tumors were sequenced in bulk. Only CDR3 was analyzed; CDR1 and CDR2 were not. Repertoire similarity ranged about 0.11 to 0.8 between tumors of one patient.

Tumor samples were obtained before definitive surgery or chemotherapy. Per germline, CDR1 SGHAT and CDR2 FQDESV (reference sequence). The CDR3 is 15 residues long. Trimming took 5 bases from V and 6 from J; bases not matched to a gene: 5. This table comes from immunoSEQ multiplex PCR, and its TCRdb copy is limited to in-frame clones, with some not included. The repertoire holds around 2,700 clones, with about four fifths as singletons. J is TRBJ2-1 and V is TRBV11-1; 12 positions match TRBD2. The origin of this receptor is a human donor with high-grade serous ovarian cancer. The sequencing sample was made of tumor tissue. CDR3 sequence reads: CASSDSLAGGNEQFF. DNA of the CDR3: TGTGCCAGCAGCGACTCACTAGCGGGGGGCAATGAGCAGTTCTTC.